This TCR beta chain was retrieved from a study of molecular identifiers for immune sequencing clone quantification. Turning to the study itself: In replicates, the authors split RNA from around 20,000 or 100,000 naive CD8 cells five ways and sequenced four. Broader study findings: Clonotypes surpassing 20 RNA copies contained over 98% of effector molecules, versus under 1% in naive cells.

The CDR3 is made up of 15 amino acids. Germline CDR1 reads MNHEY; CDR2 reads SMNVEV (reference sequence). With V trimmed by 5 bases and J by 3 bases, 8 bases remained unmatched. With regard to this clonotype: The antigen is not known.

Listed TCR primers, together with previously described methods, were used for the bulk TCR libraries. TCRdb used MiXCR to reprocess the PCR reads, holding one entry per CDR3 protein. Of just under 650,000 distinct CDR3 sequences in the sample, approximately 20% were seen once. Sorting isolated naive CD8 T cells as CD8+CD4-CCR7+CD45RA+ events. Material: naive CD8+ T cells from blood, with Jurkat cell RNA spiked in. Subset reported: FACS-sorted CD8+CD4-CCR7+CD45RA+ naive T cells. This receptor was identified in a human donor in good health. Some libraries in this study had Jurkat cell RNA spiked in. This chain uses TRBV27 with TRBJ2-7; 9 bases map to TRBD1. The CDR3 loop reads CASSLTTGGSYEQYF. The CDR3 DNA reads TGTGCCAGCAGTCTTACGACAGGGGGGAGCTACGAGCAGTACTTC.